This T cell receptor beta chain was recovered during a study of cytomegalovirus exposure and HLA in healthy donors (dated 2017 in TCRdb). Looking at the study overall: In an earlier analysis of approximately 640 of the donors, 250 to 350 Gb of sequence data and 120 million or so unique TCR beta sequences from roughly 190 million T cells were reported. An early release that covered about 600 HLA-typed donors contained about 300 gigabases of sequencing data and about 84 million unique TCR sequences. Among the approximately 400 genotyped donors, approximately 81% belonged to the genetic ancestry cluster associated with self-reported Caucasian donors. The study aimed to test whether cataloging public T cell receptors could reveal signatures of past pathogen exposure. Using immunosequencing, the study profiled T cell repertoires from 666 subjects and related those repertoires to cytomegalovirus serostatus. A separate validation cohort of about 110 different subjects was used in addition to the roughly 700-subject first cohort. To predict cytomegalovirus infection status, the study brought together high-throughput TCR immunosequencing, statistical association of individual TCRs with disease status, and machine learning. A later analysis re-examined previously published TCR beta repertoires from hundreds of donors and added high-resolution HLA genotyping to investigate patterns of TCR occurrence. In the later analysis, no new phenotypic data were used to find candidate immune exposures; instead, reliance was placed on TCR beta sequences and their occurrence across donors. An earlier analysis of around 540 of the donors applied high-throughput TCR beta sequencing to assess whether each TCR beta V gene segment acted as functional or pseudogenic. Donor age, sex, ethnicity and CMV serostatus were compiled alongside the repertoire data. In a later genetic analysis, genome-wide SNP genotypes for about three fifths of the roughly 670 donors were used, and that subset was treated as a discovery cohort. All discovery cohort repertoires had been generated using a single sequencing platform. Class I and class II HLA loci were covered by the typing at four-digit resolution. The number of typed donors differed by locus: about 629-630 for A, B, C, DRB1 and DQB1; some 500 for DQA1; 606 for DPA1; and some 470 for DPB1. Roughly five DR-DQ haplotypes were treated as single units for association and clustering because of strong linkage in the cohort. On average, roughly 250,000 unique TCR beta nucleotide sequences were sequenced per donor among 350 to 400 genotyped donors of the cohort, with roughly 18% of those sequences being non-productive.

Library prep was done by the immunoSEQ multiplex PCR assay. For the multiplex PCR, a mixture combining 60 forward primers for TCR Vbeta segments and 13 reverse primers for TCR Jbeta segments was used. The CDR3 region of rearranged TCR beta genes was amplified from genomic DNA with a multiplex PCR assay. On the Illumina HiSeq System, the amplified TCR beta libraries were sequenced as 87-base-pair reads. For the original study's pipeline: A later analysis counted tens of millions of unique TCR beta chains across the 700 or so repertoires, and roughly 10 million of these chains were shared by at least two donors. Raw reads were error-corrected and collapsed into unique sequences with a nearest-neighbor algorithm that merged closely related sequences to remove PCR and sequencing errors. To assign V, D and J gene segments, CDR3 sequences were aligned to IMGT reference sequences. Each retained sequence needed at least a six-nucleotide match to both a V gene segment and a J gene segment. A rearrangement was called productive if the CDR3 had no stop codons and remained in frame with V and J, and every other rearrangement was called non-productive. Following IMGT convention, CDR3 was defined as the stretch from the second conserved V-encoded cysteine to the conserved J-encoded phenylalanine. Sequences without an unambiguous match to a single V gene segment were excluded from the earlier analysis of a few hundred of the donors. An earlier analysis of a few hundred of the donors called V segments functional above 56.7% productive rearrangements and segregating when the between-donor standard deviation exceeded 5%. To diagnose cytomegalovirus status from the catalog of TCR beta chain sequences, a statistical classification framework was built. In a later analysis, V and J genes were assigned by comparing TCR nucleotide sequences against IMGT/GENE-DB human TR gene sequences. Using the TCRdist pipeline, a later analysis assigned CDR3 sequences along with most-parsimonious VDJ recombination scenarios. In a later analysis, each TCR beta chain was defined by its CDR3 amino acid sequence together with its V-gene family, and reads without a unique V-gene family were excluded. As a way to deal with suspected cross-contamination and a sequencing artifact, a later analysis dropped 500 to 700 nucleotide sequences that were highly shared and had low generation probability. For each public chain, a later analysis derived a clonal expansion index from normalized ranks of inferred template counts within each repertoire. In a later analysis, generation probabilities were computed using a VDJ recombination model fitted to out-of-frame rearrangements, and the results were checked against IGoR. In a later analysis, hypergeometric tests were used to score TCR-TCR, TCR-HLA and TCR-CMV co-occurrence, with a repertoire-size bias correction applied to TCR pairs. In a later analysis, false discovery rates were estimated by permuting HLA or CMV assignments 20 times. In a later analysis, co-occurring TCRs were grouped using DBSCAN, and TCRdist sequence similarity was added for clustering within HLA-allele-positive subsets. Repertoires with fewer than 30,000 or more than 120,000 public chains, plus five repertoires with anomalous nucleotide sharing, were excluded from co-occurrence clustering. In its TCRdb copy, this immuneACCESS table keeps in-frame sequences only and misses some clones. Where compared with another copy, unresolved V genes explain less than half of these, and the others have no known cause. The DNA was the basis for D and trimming; V, J and clone size are from that table. The sample profile shows about 210,000 clones; 82% of them were found once. 6% of the sample rests with the top ten.

V lost 2 bases and J lost 7 bases; the stretch between them is 12 bases long. The CDR3 has 13 amino acids, counting the end cysteine and phenylalanine. Only the CDR3 DNA is retained, 39 bases long and in frame from the first base. CDR1 and CDR2 (GTSNPN, SVGIG) derive from the germline V gene (reference sequence). In total, fewer than 750 healthy bone marrow donors made up the cohort. Cohort members were all nominally healthy when sampled, although unrecorded immune exposures were likely present. The donor tested CMV seropositive, placing the donor among the roughly 300 seropositive members of the cohort. A peripheral blood sample was collected from each donor, and TCR beta sequencing was performed on peripheral blood mononuclear cells. Genomic DNA was extracted from the blood cell samples with the Qiagen DNeasy Blood Extraction Kit. A note on this clone: Its recognized antigen is unknown. No base qualities exist here, and no much larger clone lies one base off it.

The study at large found these results: According to the authors, the approach could potentially be generalized to other disease states and immunological phenotypes. A later genetic analysis reported fewer N-insertions in productive TCRs among donors in an Asian-associated ancestry cluster than the approximately 670-donor mean. The earlier analysis of around 600 of the donors excluded 15 to 20 rarely observed V segments, including chromosome 9 orphons, because counts were too low. In a later analysis, several top co-occurrence clusters were reported to appear linked to parvovirus B19, influenza, CMV and Epstein-Barr virus. An association between a missense DCLRE1C variant and V-gene and J-gene trimming of TCR beta chains was found in a later genetic analysis and replicated in an independent cohort. While some public TCRs were present in many individuals, most TCR sequences turned up only very rarely across donors. In an earlier analysis of a few hundred of the donors, most TCR beta V segments were observed in productive rearrangements about 87% or about 30% of the time, broadly matching IMGT annotations. A later analysis found that most CMV-associated TCR beta chains appeared HLA-restricted, with HLA associations seemingly driven largely by CMV exposure. The only immune exposure information available for the cohort was CMV serostatus. Roughly uniform sequencing depth across donors was assumed in presence/absence analyses, although this assumption may not hold. In this cohort, only TCR beta chains were sequenced, and detectable features were limited by the absence of alpha or paired-chain data. In a later analysis, HLA-associated TCR beta chains were found to be more clonally expanded and to have lower generation probabilities than equally common non-associated chains. Because HLA typing was unavailable for some donors at each locus, only the typed subset was used in association tests. A total of 150 or so TCR beta chains were listed by the study as associated with cytomegalovirus. Because the 87-base-pair reads could not distinguish some IMGT-functional V segments, including TRBV6-2 and TRBV6-3, those segments were excluded. A later analysis found that TCR association rates varied across HLA loci, with DRB1 alleles showing the most associated TCRs and HLA-C alleles the fewest. In a later analysis, about 17,000 TCR beta sequences were associated with specific HLA alleles at a false discovery rate of 0.05. Correlated functional status among segregating V segments might reflect linkage disequilibrium, but an unknown experimental factor could not be ruled out. Assigning TCR associations to individual alleles was difficult when HLA alleles, especially DR and DQ, strongly co-occurred. In both the original and validation cohorts, the classifier was reported to diagnose cytomegalovirus status with high specificity and sensitivity. A further reported finding was that TCR beta sequences accurately predicted the HLA-A and HLA-B alleles for most subjects in the first cohort. A cluster of highly shared sequence variants was judged likely to represent a technical artifact of the sequencing pipeline. In vitro tests confirmed that a few of the cytomegalovirus-associated TCR beta chains recognize cytomegalovirus antigens.

The TCR sequence derives from a man aged 35-49 years in good health and CMV-seropositive. The chain is assembled from TRBV30 and TRBJ1-5; matching of 5 bases hints at TRBD1 as the D gene. The sequenced sample was PBMCs. Here the CDR3 is given as CAWSWGGRQPQHF. DNA sequence: TGTGCCTGGAGTTGGGGGGGTAGACAGCCCCAGCATTTT.